This T cell receptor beta chain was recorded in a study of T cell responses to AZD1222 COVID-19 vaccine (dated by TCRdb to about 2021). For the study in its entirety: A total of 240 or so trial participants underwent TCR sequencing, of whom 207 had received two doses of AZD1222 and some 25 had received two doses of the MenACWY control vaccine. Enrollment into the trials was organized by age into subgroups of 18-55, 56-69 and 70-plus years, and those subgroups contained approximately 150, 30 and 60 TCR-sequenced participants, respectively.

Turning to this clone: Its antigen is currently not known. No qualities accompany the bases; no much larger clone lies one base away.

The CDR3 regions of human TCRbeta chains were analyzed by immunosequencing. The paper's data handling went like this. TCRs in the repertoires were compared against a reference library of SARS-CoV-2-specific TCRs that had been generated with the MIRA antigen-specificity platform. Breadth meant the fraction of unique TCRs that were SARS-CoV-2-associated, whereas depth meant the fraction of total T cells that were SARS-CoV-2-associated. Each spike-specific TCR was assigned to its reactive spike region and to a CD4 or CD8 class using the MIRA data. Log10-transformed breadth and depth values were compared by one-way ANOVA with Sidak's multiple comparisons tests. TCRdb's version of the immuneACCESS table is confined to in-frame rearrangements and falls short of the full clone set. An unresolved V gene accounts for under half of the shortfall where checked; the remainder is of unknown origin. Clone size and V and J calls were adopted from that table, with D and trimming inferred from the DNA. Here the sample has around 94,000 clones; 85% occur a single time. Of the sample, 4.5% is held by the ten largest clones.

The sample's time point label, decoded: about 28 days (+/-7) after the second vaccine dose. AZD1222 recipients given second doses at about 4 weeks or at about 12 weeks were pooled, since spike-specific TCR depth and breadth were not found to differ between the two schedules. The vaccinee samples were drawn from two UK trials, COV001 and COV002, one of which was a single-blind randomized controlled phase 2/3 trial testing AZD1222 (ChAdOx1 nCoV-19) in healthy adults. Trial participant PBMC samples were collected at day 0 and day 28 after the second dose for TCRbeta chain sequencing. The CDR3 runs 14 residues from the cysteine to the phenylalanine. Just the 42-base CDR3 DNA is kept, in frame starting at base 1. CDR1 and CDR2, looked up from the germline V gene, are SGDLS and YYNGEE. Trimming removed 0 bases from V and 7 bases from J, leaving 13 bases between the germline ends. Findings and caveats that apply to the study as a whole: A significant rise in spike-specific TCR breadth and depth was observed after two AZD1222 doses relative to day 0 and relative to MenACWY recipients. Conclusions about previously exposed vaccinees were limited because only six AZD1222 recipients were SARS-CoV-2 seropositive at baseline. The vaccine-associated CD4 TCRs covered the entire spike protein, and the dominant responses fell in regions 160-218 and 743-854. Because no day 14 peak-response samples were available, repertoires were characterized only after the peak T cell response. In the small 56-69-year group, the increase in depth fell short of significance, most likely because of low power. Participants were mostly white British, with more females than males. The authors suggested clonal diversity may have been underestimated. Reportedly, close to half of the unique spike-specific TCRs recognized epitopes lying outside the regions that are mutated in the B.1.351 and B.1.1.7 variants.

The sequencing here drew on peripheral blood, taken 28 days after the second AZD1222 dose. This clonotype originated in an adult who received the AZD1222 COVID-19 vaccine. The chain is made from TRBV9 and TRBJ1-1, with the identity of the D gene unclear. The CDR3: CASSVEYGGSEAFF. At the DNA level, the sequence is TGTGCCAGCAGCGTAGAGTATGGCGGCAGTGAAGCTTTCTTT.